The 10 T cell receptor beta chains presented below share a single source sample, sequenced in a study of OX40 agonist ivuxolimab in advanced cancers. Assay: immunoSEQ multiplex PCR; the TCRdb copy retains only in-frame clones and omits some. The sample contains 14,000 or so clones, around nine tenths of which appear only once. Sequenced material: CD4+ or CD8+ T cells sorted from blood, taken in a trial of the OX40 agonist ivuxolimab. These receptors all stem from an adult with an advanced solid tumor such as melanoma, head and neck, liver or kidney cancer.

The J gene is TRBJ2-7, the V gene TRBV18; D tentatively fits TRBD1 or TRBD2 (6 bases each). The CDR3 totals 14 residues. V was pared by 4 bases and J by 2 bases, with 12 bases between. The germline CDR1 and CDR2 sequences are KGHSH and LQKENI. CDR3: CASSQGRGPYEQYF. The CDR3 nucleotides read TGTGCCAGCTCACAGGGCCGGGGGCCCTACGAGCAGTACTTC.

This chain connects TRBV11-2 to TRBJ2-3, with D uncertain. V lost 2 bases to trimming and J lost 2 bases, with 8 bases between them. The CDR3 runs to 14 residues. The germline gives CDR1 SGHAT, CDR2 FQNNGV. For the CDR3, the DNA is TGTGCCAGCAGCTTAAATTCTCTCACAGATACGCAGTATTTT. This translates into CASSLNSLTDTQYF.

This chain joins TRBV18 and TRBJ2-1; perhaps TRBD2 as D (6 bases). Germline CDR1 and CDR2: KGHSH and LQKENI. Trimming removed 3 bases from V and 3 bases from J, with 9 bases in between. The CDR3 contains 14 residues. CDR3 DNA sequence: TGTGCCAGCTCACCGCGCGGGGACTACAATGAGCAGTTCTTC. Its protein is CASSPRGDYNEQFF.

The genes are TRBV5-1 and TRBJ1-1, with TRBD1 identical over 7 bases. CDR1 and CDR2 from the germline V gene are SGHRS and YFSETQ. There are 13 residues in the CDR3. Trimming at V came to 4 bases and at J to 7 bases, leaving 7 bases not matched to a gene. In nucleotides, the CDR3 is TGCGCCAGCAGCCAAGCTTCAGGGGGTGAAGCTTTCTTT. Its translation is CASSQASGGEAFF. Together with reference TRBV5-1 and TRBJ1-1, the CDR3 gives the full variable domain: KAGVTQTPRYLIKTRGQQVTLSCSPISGHRSVSWYQQTPGQGLQFLFEYFSETQRNKGNFPGRFSGRQFSNSRSEMNVSTLELGDSALYLCASSQASGGEAFFGQGTRLTVV.

J is TRBJ2-5 and V is TRBV7-8; D ambiguous. CDR3 length: 13 amino acids. Trimming took off 5 bases at V and 5 bases at J, with 12 bases between the two ends. The germline V gene encodes CDR1 SGHVS and CDR2 FQNEAQ. The DNA of the CDR3 is TGTGCCAGCAGCCTCAGATGGAGCGAGACCCAGTACTTC. It translates to CASSLRWSETQYF.

This chain joins TRBV5-6 and TRBJ1-2, with D possibly being TRBD1 (5 bases). Trimming stripped 1 base from V and 3 bases from J, with 16 bases between. Germline V lookup: CDR1 SGHDT, CDR2 YYEEEE. There are 16 residues in the CDR3. The CDR3 sequence: CASSLKWGELDYGYTF. The DNA of the CDR3 is TGTGCCAGCAGCTTGAAGTGGGGGGAACTAGACTATGGCTACACCTTC. Filled out from reference TRBV5-6 and TRBJ1-2, the complete variable domain reads DAGVTQSPTHLIKTRGQQVTLRCSPKSGHDTVSWYQQALGQGPQFIFQYYEEEERQRGNFPDRFSGHQFPNYSSELNVNALLLGDSALYLCASSLKWGELDYGYTFGSGTRLTVV.

About this clone itself: The missing conserved phenylalanine or tryptophan at the end of this CDR3 makes a read error likely. No DNA is shown, since the ends of the CDR3 on it are uncertain; the CDR3 is the one TCRdb lists. The V and J genes are TRBV10-2 and TRBJ2-7. Looked up from germline, CDR1 is WSHSY and CDR2 is SAAADI. The CDR3 is made up of 12 amino acids, end residues included. CDR3 in amino acids: CARDPPGRPTIR.

The rearrangement links TRBV7-2 to TRBJ1-2; perhaps TRBD1 as D (5 bases). The germline V gene encodes CDR1 SGHTA and CDR2 FQGNSA. The CDR3 has 17 amino acids. The V and J ends lost 1 base and 8 bases respectively, with 23 bases between them. CDR3 sequence: CASSLDPDPGPGGGYTF. The CDR3 region has the DNA TGTGCCAGCAGCTTAGATCCGGATCCGGGTCCCGGGGGAGGCTACACCTTC.

The chain carries TRBV19 and TRBJ2-1; D ambiguous. V dropped 4 bases and J dropped 7 bases, with 11 bases sitting between them. Germline CDR1 is LNHDA and CDR2 is SQIVND (reference sequence). This CDR3 has 13 residues. This CDR3 is CASSSGLGNEQFF. CDR3 coding DNA: TGTGCCAGTAGTAGCGGCCTCGGGAATGAGCAGTTCTTC.

The chain joins TRBV19 to TRBJ2-5; 7 bases fit TRBD1. Judging by the DNA end, TRBJ2-7 fits better; the J call may be wrong. The CDR3 totals 14 residues. The germline gives CDR1 LNHDA, CDR2 SQIVND (reference sequence). The CDR3 sequence: CASSTRDRAYEQYF. The DNA for the CDR3 is TGTGCCAGTAGTACCCGGGACAGAGCCTACGAGCAGTACTTC.